Detailed here is one T cell receptor beta chain. Its antigen is still unknown. J lost 9 bases, V lost 8 bases, and 10 bases had no gene match. Per germline, CDR1 MNHEY and CDR2 SMNVEV (reference sequence). This CDR3 spans 14 amino acids. The PCR used 60 Vbeta and 13 Jbeta primers. Here immunoSEQ multiplex PCR was the method, and the copy in TCRdb shows in-frame clones only, minus some. The repertoire holds 150,000 to 200,000 clones, with around 81% as singletons. The data derive from a study of cytomegalovirus exposure and HLA in healthy donors. General observations from the study: Reportedly, cytomegalovirus status was diagnosed with high sensitivity and specificity. Earlier analysis found most TCR beta V segments productive about 90% or about 30% of the time.

The chain is built from TRBV27 and TRBJ1-6, with 7 bases aligning to TRBD1. This clonotype was sampled from a woman under 30 in good health and CMV-seropositive. Material for sequencing was PBMCs. CDR3 sequence: CASRTGDWVSPLHF. CDR3 DNA: TGTGCCAGCCGTACAGGGGACTGGGTTTCACCCCTCCACTTT.